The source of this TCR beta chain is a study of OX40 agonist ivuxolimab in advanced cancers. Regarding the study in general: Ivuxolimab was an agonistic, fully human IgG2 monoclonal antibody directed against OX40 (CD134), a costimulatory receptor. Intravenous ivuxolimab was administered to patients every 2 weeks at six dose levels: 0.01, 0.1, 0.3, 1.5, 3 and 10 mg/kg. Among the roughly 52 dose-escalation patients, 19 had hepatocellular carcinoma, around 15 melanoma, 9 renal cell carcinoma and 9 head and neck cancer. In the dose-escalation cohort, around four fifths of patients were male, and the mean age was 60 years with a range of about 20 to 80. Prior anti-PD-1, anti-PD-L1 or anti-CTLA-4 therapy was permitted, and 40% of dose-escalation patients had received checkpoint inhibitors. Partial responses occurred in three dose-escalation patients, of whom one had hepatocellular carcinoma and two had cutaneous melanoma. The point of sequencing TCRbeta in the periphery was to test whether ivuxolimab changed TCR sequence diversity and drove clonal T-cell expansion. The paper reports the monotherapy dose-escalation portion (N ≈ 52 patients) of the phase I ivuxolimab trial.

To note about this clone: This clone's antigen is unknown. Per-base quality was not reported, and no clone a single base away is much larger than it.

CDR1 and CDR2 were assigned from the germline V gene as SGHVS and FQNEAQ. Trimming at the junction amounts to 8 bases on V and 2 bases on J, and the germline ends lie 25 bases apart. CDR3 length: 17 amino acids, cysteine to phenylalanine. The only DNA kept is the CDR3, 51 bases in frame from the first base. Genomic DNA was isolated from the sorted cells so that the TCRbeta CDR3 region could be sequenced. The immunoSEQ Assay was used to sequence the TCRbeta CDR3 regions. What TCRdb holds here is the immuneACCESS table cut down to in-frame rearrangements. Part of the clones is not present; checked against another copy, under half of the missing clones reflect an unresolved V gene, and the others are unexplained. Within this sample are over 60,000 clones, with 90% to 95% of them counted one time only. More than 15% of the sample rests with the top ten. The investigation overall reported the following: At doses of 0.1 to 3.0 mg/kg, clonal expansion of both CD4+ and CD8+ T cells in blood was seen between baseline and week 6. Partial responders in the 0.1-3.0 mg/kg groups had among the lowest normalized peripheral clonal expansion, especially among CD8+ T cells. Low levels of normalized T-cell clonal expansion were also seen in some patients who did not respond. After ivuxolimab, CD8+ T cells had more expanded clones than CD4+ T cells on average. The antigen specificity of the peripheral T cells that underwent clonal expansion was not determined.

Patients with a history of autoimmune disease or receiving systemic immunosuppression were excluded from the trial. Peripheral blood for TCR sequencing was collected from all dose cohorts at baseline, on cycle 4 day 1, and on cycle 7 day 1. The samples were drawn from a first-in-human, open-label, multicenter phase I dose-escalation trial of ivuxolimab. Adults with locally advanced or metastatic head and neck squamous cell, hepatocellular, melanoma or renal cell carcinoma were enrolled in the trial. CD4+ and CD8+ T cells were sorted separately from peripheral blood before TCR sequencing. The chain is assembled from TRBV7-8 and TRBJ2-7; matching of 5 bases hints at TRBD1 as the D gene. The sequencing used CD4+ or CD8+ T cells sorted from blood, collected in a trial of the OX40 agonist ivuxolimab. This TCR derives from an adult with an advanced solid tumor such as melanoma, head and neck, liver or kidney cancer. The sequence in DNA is TGTGCCAGCCGGAAGACAGCGCCTGGCCTTTATCCCTACGAGCAGTACTTC. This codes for CASRKTAPGLYPYEQYF.